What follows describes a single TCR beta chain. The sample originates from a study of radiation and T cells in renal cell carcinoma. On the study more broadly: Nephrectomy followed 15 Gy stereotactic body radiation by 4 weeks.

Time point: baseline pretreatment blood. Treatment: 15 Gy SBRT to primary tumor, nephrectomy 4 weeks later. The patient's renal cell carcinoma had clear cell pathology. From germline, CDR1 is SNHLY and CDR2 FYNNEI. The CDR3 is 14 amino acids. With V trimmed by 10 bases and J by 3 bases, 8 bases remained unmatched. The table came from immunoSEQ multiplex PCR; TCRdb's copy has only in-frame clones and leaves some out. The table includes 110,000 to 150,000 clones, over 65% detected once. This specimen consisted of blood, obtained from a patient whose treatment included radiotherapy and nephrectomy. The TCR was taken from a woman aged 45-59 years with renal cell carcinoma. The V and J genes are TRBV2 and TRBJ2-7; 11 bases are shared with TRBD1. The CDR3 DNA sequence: TGTGCCACCAAAGGGGACAGGGGGGGCTACGAGCAGTACTTC. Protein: CATKGDRGGYEQYF.